This is a list of T cell receptor beta chains from one sample in a study of cytomegalovirus exposure and HLA in healthy donors. Some clones are missing from TCRdb's copy, which holds only in-frame ones; the method was immunoSEQ multiplex PCR. Altogether approximately 190,000 clones are present, 65% to 85% being singletons, with the ten largest covering approximately 0.092%. Sequencing was done on a sample of PBMCs. The receptors were gathered from a boy under 10 years old in good health and CMV-seronegative. Each CDR3 is given with its conserved first and last residue. The order of the fields is V gene, J gene, D gene, CDR3 protein, CDR3 DNA. A D gene is named only where the DNA matches it firmly.

v_gene: TRBV5-6; j_gene: TRBJ2-1; d_gene: -; CDR3aa: CASSLGRGPYNEQFF; CDR3nt: TGTGCCAGCAGCTTAGGCAGGGGCCCCTACAATGAGCAGTTCTTC
v_gene: TRBV6-5; j_gene: TRBJ2-1; d_gene: -; CDR3aa: CASSYSLGGGRNEQFF; CDR3nt: TGTGCCAGCAGTTACTCTTTGGGGGGGGGCCGGAATGAGCAGTTCTTC
v_gene: TRBV10-3; j_gene: TRBJ1-5; d_gene: -; CDR3aa: CAISDPDSSNQPQHF; CDR3nt: TGTGCCATCAGTGACCCGGACAGTAGCAATCAGCCCCAGCATTTT
v_gene: TRBV2; j_gene: TRBJ2-3; d_gene: TRBD2; CDR3aa: CASSGNLQLAGATDTQYF; CDR3nt: TGTGCCAGCAGTGGGAACTTGCAACTAGCGGGGGCGACAGATACGCAGTATTTT
v_gene: TRBV19; j_gene: TRBJ1-5; d_gene: -; CDR3aa: CASSIVRQLNQPQHF; CDR3nt: TGTGCCAGTAGTATAGTAAGACAGCTAAATCAGCCCCAGCATTTT
v_gene: TRBV7-9; j_gene: TRBJ1-4; d_gene: -; CDR3aa: CASSHRGGRLFF; CDR3nt: TGTGCCAGCAGCCATCGGGGGGGCCGACTGTTTTTT
v_gene: TRBV4-3; j_gene: TRBJ2-1; d_gene: -; CDR3aa: CASSQAGPQGSYNEQFF; CDR3nt: TGCGCCAGCAGCCAAGCTGGGCCCCAGGGGTCCTACAATGAGCAGTTCTTC
v_gene: TRBV18; j_gene: TRBJ2-7; d_gene: TRBD2; CDR3aa: CASSPPTQRGYEQYF; CDR3nt: TGTGCCAGCTCACCACCGACGCAGCGGGGCTACGAGCAGTACTTC
v_gene: TRBV19; j_gene: TRBJ2-3; d_gene: TRBD1; CDR3aa: CASRGQAADTQYF; CDR3nt: TGTGCCAGTAGAGGACAGGCTGCAGATACGCAGTATTTT
v_gene: TRBV20-1; j_gene: TRBJ1-2; d_gene: -; CDR3aa: CSAKDSAMNF; CDR3nt: TGCAGTGCTAAGGACAGCGCGATGAACTTC
v_gene: TRBV14; j_gene: TRBJ1-1; d_gene: TRBD1; CDR3aa: CASSNRGGNTEAFF; CDR3nt: TGTGCCAGCAGCAACAGGGGGGGGAACACTGAAGCTTTCTTT
v_gene: TRBV4-3; j_gene: TRBJ1-6; d_gene: -; CDR3aa: CASSKSRQSSYNSPLHF; CDR3nt: TGCGCCAGCAGCAAATCAAGACAGAGCTCCTATAATTCACCCCTCCACTTT
v_gene: TRBV7-9; j_gene: TRBJ2-5; d_gene: TRBD2; CDR3aa: CASPRGETQYF; CDR3nt: TGTGCCAGTCCGCGGGGGGAGACCCAGTACTTC
v_gene: TRBV7-6; j_gene: TRBJ1-3; d_gene: TRBD1; CDR3aa: CASSSPSQGAGNTIYF; CDR3nt: TGTGCCAGCAGCTCACCTTCACAGGGGGCCGGAAACACCATATATTTT
v_gene: TRBV5-6; j_gene: TRBJ2-3; d_gene: TRBD1; CDR3aa: CASSSGQGTDTQYF; CDR3nt: TGTGCCAGCAGCTCGGGACAGGGCACAGATACGCAGTATTTT